Described below is a single T cell receptor beta chain sequence and its context. This sample is part of a study of blood T cell repertoires in COVID-19. With 7 bases removed from V and 0 bases from J, the gap between germline ends came to 12 bases. Looked up from germline, CDR1 is LNHDA and CDR2 is SQIVND (reference sequence). The length of the CDR3 is 14 residues. Only in-frame clones appear in the TCRdb table, and some are missing; sequencing was by immunoSEQ multiplex PCR. The sample lists 300,000 to 350,000 clones, nearly 90% seen once, with 3.5% to 5% in the top ten. Sequencing was performed on PBMCs or T cells enriched from blood (not recorded which). The TCR was taken from a woman aged 18-29 years with acute COVID-19. The V gene is TRBV19, the J gene TRBJ1-1, with D possibly being TRBD1 (6 bases). This chain's CDR3 is CASTRGRLNTEAFF. For the CDR3, the DNA is TGTGCCAGTACCAGGGGCAGACTGAACACTGAAGCTTTCTTT.